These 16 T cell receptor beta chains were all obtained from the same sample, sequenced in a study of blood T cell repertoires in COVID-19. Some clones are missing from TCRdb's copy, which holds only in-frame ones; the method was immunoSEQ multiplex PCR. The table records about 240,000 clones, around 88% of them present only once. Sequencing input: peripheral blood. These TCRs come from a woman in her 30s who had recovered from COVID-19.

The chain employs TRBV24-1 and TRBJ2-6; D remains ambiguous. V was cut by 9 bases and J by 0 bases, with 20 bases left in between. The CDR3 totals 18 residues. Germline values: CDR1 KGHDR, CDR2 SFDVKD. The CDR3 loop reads CATLDSCYISSGANVLTF. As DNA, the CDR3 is TGTGCCACCCTCGATTCGTGCTATATTAGCTCTGGGGCCAACGTCCTGACTTTC.

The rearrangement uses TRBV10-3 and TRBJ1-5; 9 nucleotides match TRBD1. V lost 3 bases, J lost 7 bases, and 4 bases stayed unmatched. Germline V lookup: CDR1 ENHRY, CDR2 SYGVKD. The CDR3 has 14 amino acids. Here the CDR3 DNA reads TGTGCCATCAGTGAAACGACAGGGGGACAGCCCCAGCATTTT. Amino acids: CAISETTGGQPQHF.

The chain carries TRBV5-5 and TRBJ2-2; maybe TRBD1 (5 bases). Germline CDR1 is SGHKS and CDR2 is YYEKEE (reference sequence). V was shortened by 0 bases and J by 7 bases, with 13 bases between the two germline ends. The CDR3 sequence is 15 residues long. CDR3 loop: CASSLAISQGGELFF. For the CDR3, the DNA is TGTGCCAGCAGCTTGGCCATTTCCCAGGGCGGGGAGCTGTTTTTT. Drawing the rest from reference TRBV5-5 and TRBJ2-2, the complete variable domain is DAGVTQSPTHLIKTRGQQVTLRCSPISGHKSVSWYQQVLGQGPQFIFQYYEKEERGRGNFPDRFSARQFPNYSSELNVNALLLGDSALYLCASSLAISQGGELFFGEGSRLTVL.

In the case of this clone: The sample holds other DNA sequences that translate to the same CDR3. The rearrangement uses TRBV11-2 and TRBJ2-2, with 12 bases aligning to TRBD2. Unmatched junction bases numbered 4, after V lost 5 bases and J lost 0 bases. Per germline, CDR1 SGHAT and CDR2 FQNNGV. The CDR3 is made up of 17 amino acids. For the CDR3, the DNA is TGTGCCAGCAGCCCAAGACTAGCGGGGGCGAACACCGGGGAGCTGTTTTTT. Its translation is CASSPRLAGANTGELFF.

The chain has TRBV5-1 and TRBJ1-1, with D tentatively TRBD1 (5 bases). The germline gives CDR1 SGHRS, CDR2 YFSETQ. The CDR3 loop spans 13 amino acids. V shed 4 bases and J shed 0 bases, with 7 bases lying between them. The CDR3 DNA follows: TGCGCCAGCAGCATGACAGTGAACACTGAAGCTTTCTTT. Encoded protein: CASSMTVNTEAFF.

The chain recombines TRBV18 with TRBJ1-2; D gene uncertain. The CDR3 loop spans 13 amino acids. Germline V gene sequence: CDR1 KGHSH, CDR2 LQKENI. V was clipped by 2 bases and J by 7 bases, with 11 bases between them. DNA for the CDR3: TGTGCCAGCTCACCAAACCCGTCGGGTGGCTACACCTTC. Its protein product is CASSPNPSGGYTF.

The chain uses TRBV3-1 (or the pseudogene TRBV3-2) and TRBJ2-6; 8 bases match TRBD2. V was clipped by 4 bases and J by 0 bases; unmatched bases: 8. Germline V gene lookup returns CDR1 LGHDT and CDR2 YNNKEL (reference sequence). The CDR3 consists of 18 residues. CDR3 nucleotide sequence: TGTGCCAGCAGCCTTTGGGGCGGGGGGCCCTCTGGGGCCAACGTCCTGACTTTC. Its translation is CASSLWGGGPSGANVLTF.

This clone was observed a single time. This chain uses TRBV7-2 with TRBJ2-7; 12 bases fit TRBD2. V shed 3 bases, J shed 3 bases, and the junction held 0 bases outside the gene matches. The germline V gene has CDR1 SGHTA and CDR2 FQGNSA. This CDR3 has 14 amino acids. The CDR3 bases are TGTGCCAGCAGCTTGGGACTAGCGGGCTACGAGCAGTACTTC. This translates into CASSLGLAGYEQYF.

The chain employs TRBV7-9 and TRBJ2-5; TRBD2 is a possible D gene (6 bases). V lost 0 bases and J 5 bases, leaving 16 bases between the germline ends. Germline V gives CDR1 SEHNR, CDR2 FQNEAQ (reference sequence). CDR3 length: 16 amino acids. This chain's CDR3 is CASSLAGLNLGETQYF. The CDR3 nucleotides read TGTGCCAGCAGCTTAGCCGGACTAAATCTTGGGGAGACCCAGTACTTC.

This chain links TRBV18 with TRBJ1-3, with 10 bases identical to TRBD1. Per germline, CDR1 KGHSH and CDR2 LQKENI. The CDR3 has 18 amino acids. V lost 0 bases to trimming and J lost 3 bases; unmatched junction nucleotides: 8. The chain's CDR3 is CASSPPGQGTPGGNTIYF. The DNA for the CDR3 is TGTGCCAGCTCACCACCGGGACAGGGGACACCGGGTGGAAACACCATATATTTT.

CDR3 loop: CARMRPGQGEEVVGNTIYF. The DNA for the CDR3 is TGCGCCAGAATGAGACCGGGACAGGGTGAAGAGGTGGTTGGAAACACCATATATTTT. The chain joins TRBV4-1 to TRBJ1-3, with 9 bases aligning to TRBD1. The germline V gene has CDR1 MGHRA and CDR2 YSYEKL. The V and J ends lost 9 bases and 3 bases, in that order; junction bases with no gene match: 21. This CDR3 comprises 19 residues.

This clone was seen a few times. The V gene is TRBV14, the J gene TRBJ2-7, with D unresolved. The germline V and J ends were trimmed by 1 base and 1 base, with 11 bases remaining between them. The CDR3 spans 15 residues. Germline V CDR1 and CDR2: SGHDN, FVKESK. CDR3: CASSQGPAGSYEQYF. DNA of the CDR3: TGTGCCAGCAGCCAAGGCCCTGCCGGTTCCTACGAGCAGTACTTC.

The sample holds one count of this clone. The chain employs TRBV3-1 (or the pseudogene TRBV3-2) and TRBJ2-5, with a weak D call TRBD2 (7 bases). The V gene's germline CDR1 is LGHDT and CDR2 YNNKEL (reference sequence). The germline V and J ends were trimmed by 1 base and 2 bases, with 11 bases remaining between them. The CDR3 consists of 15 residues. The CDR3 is CASSQGAGAQETQYF. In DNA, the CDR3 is TGTGCCAGCAGCCAAGGGGCGGGGGCACAAGAGACCCAGTACTTC.

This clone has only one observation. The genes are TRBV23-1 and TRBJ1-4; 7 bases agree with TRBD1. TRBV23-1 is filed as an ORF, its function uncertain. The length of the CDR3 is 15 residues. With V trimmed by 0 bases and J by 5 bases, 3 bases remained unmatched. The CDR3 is CASSQSTGPNEKLFF. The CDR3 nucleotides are TGCGCCAGCAGTCAATCGACAGGGCCGAATGAAAAACTGTTTTTT.

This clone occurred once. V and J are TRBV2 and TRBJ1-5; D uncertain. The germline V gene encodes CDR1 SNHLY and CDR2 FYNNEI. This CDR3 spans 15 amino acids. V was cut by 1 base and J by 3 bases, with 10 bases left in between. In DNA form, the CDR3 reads TGTGCCAGCAGTGAAGGACACCCCCTCAATCAGCCCCAGCATTTT. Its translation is CASSEGHPLNQPQHF.

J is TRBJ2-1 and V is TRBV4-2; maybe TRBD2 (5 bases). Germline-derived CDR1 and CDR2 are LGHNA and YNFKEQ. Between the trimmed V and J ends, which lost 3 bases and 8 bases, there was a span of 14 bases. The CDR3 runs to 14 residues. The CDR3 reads CASSHHEGLDEQFF. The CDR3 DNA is TGTGCCAGCAGCCACCATGAGGGTTTGGATGAGCAGTTCTTC.